Listed below are T cell receptor beta chains from one sample, sequenced in a study of T cells after yellow fever vaccination. Each CDR3 protein gets one entry after TCRdb re-called the 5' RACE reads with MiXCR. In the table there are 45,000 to 60,000 distinct CDR3 sequences, approximately 7% of which are singletons. The sample in question was CD8+ T cells not binding an NS4B(214-222) dextramer, sorted from PBMCs, obtained roughly 45 days after the first yellow fever vaccination. The receptor set was obtained from a man younger than 35 who received the YFV17D yellow fever vaccine. Both conserved end residues are part of each CDR3. Fields, in order: V gene, clone size, J gene, D gene, CDR3 DNA, CDR3 protein. A D gene is named only where the DNA matches it firmly. Clone size is not always given. Where it is, it says once, few, many or a class for expanded clones.

V gene: TRBV6-6; clone size: few; J gene: TRBJ1-2; D gene: NA; CDR3 DNA: TGTGCCAGCACCGGGGTGTACGGCTACACCTTC; CDR3 protein: CASTGVYGYTF
V gene: TRBV5-1; clone size: NA; J gene: TRBJ1-4; D gene: TRBD1; CDR3 DNA: TGCGCCAGCAGCTTGGGGACAGGGGGCTTTGAAAAACTGTTTTTT; CDR3 protein: CASSLGTGGFEKLFF
V gene: TRBV5-6; clone size: many; J gene: TRBJ2-2; D gene: NA; CDR3 DNA: TGTGCCAGCAGCTTAAGTGGAGTCCCGAACACCGGGGAGCTGTTTTTT; CDR3 protein: CASSLSGVPNTGELFF
V gene: TRBV28; clone size: NA; J gene: TRBJ2-3; D gene: NA; CDR3 DNA: TGTGCCAGCGGCTACCTCCGGGACCACACACTCACAGATACGCAGTATTTT; CDR3 protein: CASGYLRDHTLTDTQYF
V gene: TRBV7-9; clone size: few; J gene: TRBJ1-2; D gene: NA; CDR3 DNA: TGTGCCAGCAGCCCCCGAGGGCGAGGCTACACCTTC; CDR3 protein: CASSPRGRGYTF
V gene: TRBV4-3; clone size: many; J gene: TRBJ2-5; D gene: TRBD2; CDR3 DNA: TGCGCCAGCAGCCAAGATCCTAGCGGGGGGGCAGAGACCCAGTACTTC; CDR3 protein: CASSQDPSGGAETQYF
V gene: TRBV2; clone size: medium-sized; J gene: TRBJ2-2; D gene: TRBD2; CDR3 DNA: TGTGCCAGCAGTCGCACTAGCGGAGCGAACACCGGGGAGCTGTTTTTT; CDR3 protein: CASSRTSGANTGELFF
V gene: TRBV5-6; clone size: NA; J gene: TRBJ2-5; D gene: TRBD2; CDR3 DNA: TGTGCCAGCAGCTTCGGCGGACTAGCGGGGGATCAAGAGACCCAGTACTTC; CDR3 protein: CASSFGGLAGDQETQYF
V gene: TRBV29-1; clone size: few; J gene: TRBJ2-1; D gene: NA; CDR3 DNA: TGCAGCGTTCATACAGTCTACAATGAGCAGTTCTTC; CDR3 protein: CSVHTVYNEQFF
V gene: TRBV4-1; clone size: NA; J gene: TRBJ1-1; D gene: NA; CDR3 DNA: TGCGCCAGCAGCCAAGATAGGCAGGGACACACTGAAGCTTTCTTT; CDR3 protein: CASSQDRQGHTEAFF
V gene: TRBV2; clone size: NA; J gene: TRBJ2-1; D gene: TRBD2; CDR3 DNA: TGTGCCAGCAGTGAATCCGGGACTAGCGGTTACAATGAGCAGTTCTTC; CDR3 protein: CASSESGTSGYNEQFF
V gene: TRBV4-1; clone size: few; J gene: TRBJ1-1; D gene: TRBD1; CDR3 DNA: TGCGCCAGCAGCCTCACAGGGGCCGCTGAAGCTTTCTTT; CDR3 protein: CASSLTGAAEAFF
V gene: TRBV7-9; clone size: NA; J gene: TRBJ1-2; D gene: NA; CDR3 DNA: TGTGCCAGCAGCTTCGACGGACCCTCGGAAGGCTACACCTTC; CDR3 protein: CASSFDGPSEGYTF
V gene: TRBV7-2; clone size: few; J gene: TRBJ1-3; D gene: NA; CDR3 DNA: TGTGCCAGCAGCAAGCCAGGAGCGAGCTCTGGAAACACCATATATTTT; CDR3 protein: CASSKPGASSGNTIYF
V gene: TRBV20-1; clone size: NA; J gene: TRBJ2-7; D gene: NA; CDR3 DNA: TGCAGTGCTAGAGCCCGAGGGGCCTACGAGCAGTACTTC; CDR3 protein: CSARARGAYEQYF
V gene: TRBV19; clone size: NA; J gene: TRBJ1-5; D gene: NA; CDR3 DNA: TGTGCCAGTAGTATTATGTCCGGAAATCAGCCCCAGCATTTT; CDR3 protein: CASSIMSGNQPQHF
V gene: TRBV6-1; clone size: many; J gene: TRBJ2-4; D gene: TRBD1; CDR3 DNA: TGTGCATCCGGGACAGCTCCAGTAGCCAAAAACATTCAGTACTTC; CDR3 protein: CASGTAPVAKNIQYF
V gene: TRBV15; clone size: NA; J gene: TRBJ2-5; D gene: NA; CDR3 DNA: TGTGCCACCAGCAGAACCACCCTCGGGGGGCCAGAGACCCAGTACTTC; CDR3 protein: CATSRTTLGGPETQYF
V gene: TRBV20-1; clone size: once; J gene: TRBJ2-5; D gene: NA; CDR3 DNA: TGCAGTGCTACACCGTTGGATGGGCGTGGAGAGACCCAGTACTTC; CDR3 protein: CSATPLDGRGETQYF
V gene: TRBV13; clone size: NA; J gene: TRBJ1-2; D gene: NA; CDR3 DNA: TGTGCCAGCAGCTTAGTCTGGAGCGAAGGCTACACCTTC; CDR3 protein: CASSLVWSEGYTF
V gene: TRBV5-1; clone size: many; J gene: TRBJ1-1; D gene: NA; CDR3 DNA: TGCGCCAGCAGCTTGTCAGGTGGGGGAGCTGAAGCTTTCTTT; CDR3 protein: CASSLSGGGAEAFF
V gene: TRBV7-9; clone size: NA; J gene: TRBJ1-4; D gene: TRBD1; CDR3 DNA: TGTGCCAGCCGGGACAGCACAACTAATGAAAAACTGTTTTTT; CDR3 protein: CASRDSTTNEKLFF
V gene: TRBV28; clone size: NA; J gene: TRBJ2-1; D gene: TRBD2; CDR3 DNA: TGTGCCAGCAGTCCGGGGACTAGCGTGTACAATGAGCAGTTCTTC; CDR3 protein: CASSPGTSVYNEQFF
V gene: TRBV27; clone size: few; J gene: TRBJ1-1; D gene: NA; CDR3 DNA: TGTGCCAGCAGTTTATCGGTCAGAACTGAAGCTTTCTTT; CDR3 protein: CASSLSVRTEAFF
V gene: TRBV7-2; clone size: many; J gene: TRBJ2-1; D gene: NA; CDR3 DNA: TGTGCCAGCAGCTTCGGACGTGTGGAGCAGTTCTTC; CDR3 protein: CASSFGRVEQFF
V gene: TRBV15; clone size: NA; J gene: TRBJ2-3; D gene: NA; CDR3 DNA: TGTGCCACCAGCAGAGCCGGACCAGCGTCGGATACGCAGTATTTT; CDR3 protein: CATSRAGPASDTQYF
V gene: TRBV30; clone size: NA; J gene: TRBJ2-7; D gene: NA; CDR3 DNA: TGTGCCTGGAGTGTGGTGTTCTACGAGCAGTACTTC; CDR3 protein: CAWSVVFYEQYF
V gene: TRBV9; clone size: few; J gene: TRBJ2-5; D gene: TRBD1; CDR3 DNA: TGTGCCAGCAGCGTAGCGGGACAGCAAGAGACCCAGTACTTC; CDR3 protein: CASSVAGQQETQYF
V gene: TRBV21-1; clone size: NA; J gene: TRBJ2-3; D gene: NA; CDR3 DNA: TGTGCCAGCAGCACTCTAGCGGGGGGCCAAGATACGCAGTATTTT; CDR3 protein: CASSTLAGGQDTQYF
V gene: TRBV4-2; clone size: NA; J gene: TRBJ2-7; D gene: TRBD1; CDR3 DNA: TGTGCCAGCAGCCAGACGTACAGGGGGCCCTACGAGCAGTACTTC; CDR3 protein: CASSQTYRGPYEQYF
V gene: TRBV7-9; clone size: few; J gene: TRBJ2-1; D gene: NA; CDR3 DNA: TGTGCCAGCAGCTTAGCCAGGGGCGACTACAATGAGCAGTTCTTC; CDR3 protein: CASSLARGDYNEQFF
V gene: TRBV24-1; clone size: NA; J gene: TRBJ1-2; D gene: NA; CDR3 DNA: TGTGCCACCAGTGACCCAAAATACAGGGCTCAGGGCTACACCTTC; CDR3 protein: CATSDPKYRAQGYTF
V gene: TRBV20-1; clone size: NA; J gene: TRBJ2-7; D gene: TRBD2; CDR3 DNA: TGCTGTGCTAGATCCCCTAGTAGCGGGGGGTTCTCCTACGAGCAGTACTTC; CDR3 protein: CCARSPSSGGFSYEQYF
V gene: TRBV27; clone size: NA; J gene: TRBJ2-1; D gene: NA; CDR3 DNA: TGTGCCAGCAGTTGGGGGGCAGCCTGGGGCAATGAGCAGTTCTTC; CDR3 protein: CASSWGAAWGNEQFF
V gene: TRBV5-1; clone size: many; J gene: TRBJ2-1; D gene: TRBD2; CDR3 DNA: TGCGCCAGCACCTCCTCGCGGGGGGCCACAGATGAGCAGTTCTTC; CDR3 protein: CASTSSRGATDEQFF
V gene: TRBV7-2; clone size: few; J gene: TRBJ2-3; D gene: NA; CDR3 DNA: TGTGCCAGCAGCATTACCCCCCCTGGGGGGATAACAGATACGCAGTATTTT; CDR3 protein: CASSITPPGGITDTQYF
V gene: TRBV2; clone size: few; J gene: TRBJ2-2; D gene: NA; CDR3 DNA: TGTGCCAGCAGTGGAGGGATTGCGAACACCGGGGAGCTGTTTTTT; CDR3 protein: CASSGGIANTGELFF
V gene: TRBV7-9; clone size: few; J gene: TRBJ2-5; D gene: NA; CDR3 DNA: TGTGCCACCGGGAGGACCCAGTACTTC; CDR3 protein: CATGRTQYF
V gene: TRBV27; clone size: NA; J gene: TRBJ2-1; D gene: NA; CDR3 DNA: TGTGCCAGCAGTTTGTCACTAAACGGCGATGAGCAGTTCTTC; CDR3 protein: CASSLSLNGDEQFF
V gene: TRBV20-1; clone size: NA; J gene: TRBJ2-7; D gene: TRBD1; CDR3 DNA: TGCAGAGCTCCACTCCGGGACAGGGGCTCCTACGAGCAGTACTTC; CDR3 protein: CRAPLRDRGSYEQYF
V gene: TRBV28; clone size: many; J gene: TRBJ2-3; D gene: NA; CDR3 DNA: TGTGCCAGCAGCCCGGAGAGTAGCACAGATACGCAGTATTTT; CDR3 protein: CASSPESSTDTQYF
V gene: TRBV12-3/TRBV12-4; clone size: few; J gene: TRBJ2-1; D gene: NA; CDR3 DNA: TGTGCCAGCAGTTTATGGCCTGGGGAGCAGTTCTTC; CDR3 protein: CASSLWPGEQFF
V gene: TRBV19; clone size: NA; J gene: TRBJ1-5; D gene: NA; CDR3 DNA: TGTGCCAGTAACCTGGACACACAATATCAGCCCCAGCATTTT; CDR3 protein: CASNLDTQYQPQHF
V gene: TRBV11-2; clone size: few; J gene: TRBJ2-2; D gene: NA; CDR3 DNA: TGTGCCAGCAGCTTAGGTCGGTGGCGAACTAACACCGGGGAGCTGTTTTTT; CDR3 protein: CASSLGRWRTNTGELFF
V gene: TRBV20-1; clone size: NA; J gene: TRBJ2-6; D gene: NA; CDR3 DNA: TGCAGTGCCTTATCGACGGCGCTCGGGGCCAACGTCCTGACTTTC; CDR3 protein: CSALSTALGANVLTF
V gene: TRBV20-1; clone size: few; J gene: TRBJ2-1; D gene: NA; CDR3 DNA: TGCAGTGCGGACCTAGGGGAGAGCTCCTACAATGAGCAGTTCTTC; CDR3 protein: CSADLGESSYNEQFF
V gene: TRBV15; clone size: many; J gene: TRBJ1-6; D gene: NA; CDR3 DNA: TGTGCCACCAGCAAAACTAACAGGGCATCTTATAATTCACCCCTCCACTTT; CDR3 protein: CATSKTNRASYNSPLHF
V gene: TRBV24-1; clone size: many; J gene: TRBJ2-2; D gene: NA; CDR3 DNA: TGTGCCACCAGTGATTCGGGACGTCGGACCGGGGAGCTGTTTTTT; CDR3 protein: CATSDSGRRTGELFF
V gene: TRBV5-5; clone size: few; J gene: TRBJ2-1; D gene: NA; CDR3 DNA: TGTGCCAGCAGCCGGGCGGGGAATGAGCAGTTCTTC; CDR3 protein: CASSRAGNEQFF